A selection of T cell receptor beta chains follows, all from one sample in a study of post-analysis software for immune sequencing data. Using its own MiXCR run on the PCR reads, TCRdb lists one record per CDR3 protein. The data contain around 700,000 distinct CDR3 sequences, approximately 60% of them singletons. The material sequenced was blood. The source is a girl aged 2 to 10 with multiple sclerosis. Both conserved end residues are part of each CDR3. A D gene is named only where the DNA matches it firmly. Rows may omit the clone size; those that give it use once, few, many or a size class.

TRBJ2-1	NA	once	TRBV28	TGTGCCAGCAGTTTTGGTAGGGTCGAGCAGTTCTTC	CASSFGRVEQFF
TRBJ2-7	TRBD2	few	TRBV27	TGTGCCAGCGGTACTAGCGGGGGGTCCTACGAGCAGTACTTC	CASGTSGGSYEQYF
TRBJ2-5	TRBD2	NA	TRBV4-1	TGCGCCAGTAGCCAAATCCTAGCGGGAGTCGGGAAAGAGACCCAGTACTTC	CASSQILAGVGKETQYF
TRBJ2-5	NA	NA	TRBV11-2	TGTGCCAGCAGCTTAAGTGTAAAGGAGACCCAGTACTTC	CASSLSVKETQYF
TRBJ2-5	NA	NA	TRBV3-1	TGTGCCAGCAGCCAAGAAACCGCCGGGACCCAGTACTTC	CASSQETAGTQYF
TRBJ2-1	TRBD2	NA	TRBV10-3	TGTGCCATCTCTCAAGGGACTAGCGGATACAATGAGCAGTTCTTC	CAISQGTSGYNEQFF
TRBJ2-1	TRBD2	few	TRBV7-7	TGTGCTAGCAGCCGCTCCGAGGGAGGGAAGAATGAGCAGTTCTTC	CASSRSEGGKNEQFF
TRBJ2-1	NA	NA	TRBV5-1	TGCGCCAGCAGCCTGGTCGGGGAGAACTACAATGAGCAGTTCTTC	CASSLVGENYNEQFF
TRBJ1-6	NA	few	TRBV6-6	TGTGCCAGCAGTCCAACAGATAGACCTTCACCCCTCCACTTT	CASSPTDRPSPLHF
TRBJ2-1	TRBD2	few	TRBV7-2	TGTGCCAGCAGCGGCATCGGCGGGGGCTACAATGAGCAGTTCTTC	CASSGIGGGYNEQFF
TRBJ1-2	NA	NA	TRBV5-1	TGCGCCAGCAGCTATGGACAGGGCTACACCTTC	CASSYGQGYTF
TRBJ2-1	TRBD1	NA	TRBV10-2	TGCGCCAGCAGTGAGTCGCCGGGACAGGGGCGGGCCTACAATGAGCAGTTCTTC	CASSESPGQGRAYNEQFF
TRBJ2-3	TRBD1	few	TRBV7-8	TGTGCCAGCAGCAGCGCCGGGACAGGGGCTAGCACAGATACGCAGTATTTT	CASSSAGTGASTDTQYF
TRBJ2-1	NA	NA	TRBV7-8	TGTGCCAGCAGCGAGCACCAGCCCCCCTCCCCCAATGAGCAGTTCTTC	CASSEHQPPSPNEQFF
TRBJ1-4	NA	NA	TRBV6-5	TGTGCCACTAAGTTCTCCGGTTACGGGGAGGAAAAACTGTTTTTT	CATKFSGYGEEKLFF